These 9 T cell receptor beta chains came from one sample sequenced in a study of cytomegalovirus exposure and HLA in healthy donors. Primers: 60 Vbeta forward and 13 Jbeta reverse. Sequencing was performed with immunoSEQ multiplex PCR; in TCRdb, only in-frame clones are kept and a portion is missing. The sample shows 170,000 or so clones, about 84% of them seen only once. What was sequenced was PBMCs. Receptors originate from a man between 18 and 35 years old in good health and CMV-seronegative.

The V call is TRBV7-8, the J call TRBJ1-6; a possible D gene is TRBD1 (5 bases). The CDR3 runs to 17 residues. V gave up 5 bases and J gave up 0 bases, with 14 bases separating them. The V gene's germline CDR1 is SGHVS and CDR2 FQNEAQ. The CDR3 reads CASSTTRASSYNSPLHF. CDR3 sequence (DNA): TGTGCCAGCAGCACCACCAGGGCTAGCTCCTATAATTCACCCCTCCACTTT.

The chain recombines TRBV27 with TRBJ1-4; TRBD1 aligns across 9 bases. The V gene's germline CDR1 is MNHEY and CDR2 SMNVEV (reference sequence). V dropped 4 bases and J dropped 5; count of bases not matched to a gene: 5. This CDR3 contains 15 residues. The chain's CDR3 is CASSSPGTGNEKLFF. The CDR3, as DNA: TGTGCCAGCAGTTCACCCGGGACAGGGAATGAAAAACTGTTTTTT.

V gene TRBV11-2 combines with J gene TRBJ1-3; TRBD1 aligns across 9 bases. With 5 bases clipped from V and 2 bases from J, the junction kept 7 bases outside the gene matches. Germline V gene data show CDR1 as SGHAT and CDR2 as FQNNGV. CDR3 length: 16 amino acids. CDR3 sequence reads: CASSNRDRAPGNTIYF. For the CDR3, the DNA is TGTGCCAGCAGCAACCGGGACAGGGCCCCTGGAAACACCATATATTTT.

V usage is TRBV29-1 and J usage is TRBJ2-3, with D hard to call. Germline V lookup: CDR1 SQVTM, CDR2 ANQGSEA. With 7 bases removed from V and 4 bases from J, the gap between germline ends came to 9 bases. The CDR3 consists of 11 residues. The CDR3 sequence: CSASPADTQYF. The CDR3, as DNA: TGCAGCGCCAGTCCAGCAGATACGCAGTATTTT.

This clone appeared once. The chain is built from TRBV5-4 and TRBJ1-1; 11 bases agree with TRBD1. Germline assignment: CDR1 SGHNT and CDR2 YYREEE (reference sequence). Losses at the gene ends were 3 bases for V and 3 bases for J; bases not matched to a gene: 4. This CDR3 region has 15 residues. Here the CDR3 DNA reads TGTGCCAGCAGCTGGGGACAGGGGGTCTACACTGAAGCTTTCTTT. Translated, it gives CASSWGQGVYTEAFF.

To note about this clone: This may come from a read error, since a much larger clone is one base off. The rearrangement links TRBV6-5 to TRBJ2-3; 8 bases line up with TRBD1. Germline CDR1 and CDR2: MNHEY and SVGAGI. This CDR3 is built from 12 residues. Losses at the gene ends were 6 bases for V and 6 bases for J; bases not matched to a gene: 2. For the CDR3, the DNA is TGTGCCAGCAGCAGGGGGCGGGATACGCAGTATTTT. Translated, it gives CASSRGRDTQYF.

The chain employs TRBV7-9 and TRBJ2-6, with 12 bases matching TRBD2. There are 17 residues in the CDR3. In germline, CDR1 is SEHNR, CDR2 FQNEAQ (reference sequence). V shed 5 bases, J shed 2 bases, and the junction held 4 bases outside the gene matches. The CDR3 sequence is CASSATSGGAGANVLTF. CDR3 DNA sequence: TGTGCCAGCAGCGCGACTAGCGGGGGTGCTGGGGCCAACGTCCTGACTTTC.

The chain uses TRBV19 and TRBJ2-2, with D possibly being TRBD2 (5 bases). The V end was cut by 7 bases, the J end by 0 bases, with 18 bases between. CDR1 LNHDA and CDR2 SQIVND come from the germline V gene (reference sequence). The length of the CDR3 is 17 residues. CDR3 in DNA: TGTGCCAGTACCCCAAGCGGCGGAACATCGAACACCGGGGAGCTGTTTTTT. Its translation: CASTPSGGTSNTGELFF. Complete variable domain (other parts from reference TRBV19 and TRBJ2-2): DGGITQSPKYLFRKEGQNVTLSCEQNLNHDAMYWYRQDPGQGLRLIYYSQIVNDFQKGDIAEGYSVSREKKESFPLTVTSAQKNPTAFYLCASTPSGGTSNTGELFFGEGSRLTVL.

CDR3 in amino acids: CASSALGTGELFF. In DNA, the CDR3 is TGTGCCAGCAGCGCCCTAGGAACCGGGGAGCTGTTTTTT. The chain carries TRBV9 and TRBJ2-2; the D is unclear. The germline V gene encodes CDR1 SGDLS and CDR2 YYNGEE. This CDR3 has 13 residues. V was cut by 3 bases and J by 5 bases, with 8 bases left in between. The whole variable domain, filled in from reference TRBV9 and TRBJ2-2, reads DSGVTQTPKHLITATGQRVTLRCSPRSGDLSVYWYQQSLDQGLQFLIQYYNGEERAKGNILERFSAQQFPDLHSELNLSSLELGDSALYFCASSALGTGELFFGEGSRLTVL.